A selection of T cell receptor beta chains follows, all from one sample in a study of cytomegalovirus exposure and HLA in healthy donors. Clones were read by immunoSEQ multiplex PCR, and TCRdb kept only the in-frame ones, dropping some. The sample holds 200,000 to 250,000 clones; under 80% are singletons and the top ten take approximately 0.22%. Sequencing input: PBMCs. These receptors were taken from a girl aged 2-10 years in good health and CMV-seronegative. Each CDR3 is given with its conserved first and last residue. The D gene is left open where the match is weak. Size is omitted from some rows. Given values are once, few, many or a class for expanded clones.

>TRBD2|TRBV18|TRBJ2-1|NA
TGTGCCAGCTCACCAAATGATGCGGGAGGGATACTGTTCTTC
CASSPNDAGGILFF
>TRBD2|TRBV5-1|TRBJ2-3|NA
TGCGCCAGCAGCTTCTATTCGCGGGAGAGCACAGATACGCAGTATTTT
CASSFYSRESTDTQYF
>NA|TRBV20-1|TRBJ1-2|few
TGCAGTGCTAGCGACGGAGGGAGGAACACCTTC
CSASDGGRNTF
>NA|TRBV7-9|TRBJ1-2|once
TGTGCCAGCAGCTTAGACAGATCTGGCTACACCTTC
CASSLDRSGYTF
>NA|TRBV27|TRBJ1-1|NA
TGTGCCAGCAGTTTGGGGGCGAGGGACACTGAAGCTTTCTTT
CASSLGARDTEAFF
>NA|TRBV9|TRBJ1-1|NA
TGTGCCAGCAGCCTGTCCGGACAGAACACTGAAGCTTTCTTT
CASSLSGQNTEAFF
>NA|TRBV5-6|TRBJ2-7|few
TGTGCCAGCAGCTTGGTATGGGTAGGGAGCTACGAGCAGTACTTC
CASSLVWVGSYEQYF
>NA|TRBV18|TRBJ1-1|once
TGTGCCAGCAAAGGACAAATGAACACTGAAGCTTTCTTT
CASKGQMNTEAFF
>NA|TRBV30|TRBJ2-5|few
TGTGCCTGGAGTCCTCTGCAAGAGACCCAGTACTTC
CAWSPLQETQYF
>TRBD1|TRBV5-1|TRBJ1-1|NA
TGCGCCAGCAGCTGGACAGGGTTGAACACTGAAGCTTTCTTT
CASSWTGLNTEAFF
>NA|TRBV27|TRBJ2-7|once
TGTGCCAGCAGTTCCCCCTTGGTTGGAGCCTACGAGCAGTACTTC
CASSSPLVGAYEQYF
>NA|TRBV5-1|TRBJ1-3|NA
TGCGCCAGCAGCTTGGCCTCGGGACTCAGCTCTGGAAACACCATATATTTT
CASSLASGLSSGNTIYF
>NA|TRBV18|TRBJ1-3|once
TGTGCCAGCTCACCAACGTCAGGGAACTCTGGAAACACCATATATTTT
CASSPTSGNSGNTIYF
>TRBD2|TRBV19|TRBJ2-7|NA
TGTGCCAGTAGTCCCGGGACTAGCGGGAGTCAGTACGAGCAGTACTTC
CASSPGTSGSQYEQYF
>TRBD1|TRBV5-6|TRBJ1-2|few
TGTGCCAGCAACCCGGGACAGAAGTATGGCTACACCTTC
CASNPGQKYGYTF
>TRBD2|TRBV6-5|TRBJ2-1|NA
TGTGCCAGCAGTTACGGTCTAGCGGGAGTATACAATGAGCAGTTCTTC
CASSYGLAGVYNEQFF
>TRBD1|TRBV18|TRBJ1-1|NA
TGTGCCAGCTCACCCATGGGACAGGGGGCCGGTGAAGCTTTCTTT
CASSPMGQGAGEAFF
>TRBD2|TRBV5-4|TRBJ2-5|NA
TGTGCCAGCAGCTCGGCCTACGGGGGGCAAGAGACCCAGTACTTC
CASSSAYGGQETQYF
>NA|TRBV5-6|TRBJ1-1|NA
TGTGCCAGCAGCTTGGCTTCCGTGGGCCGGCTGGGCACTGAAGCTTTCTTT
CASSLASVGRLGTEAFF
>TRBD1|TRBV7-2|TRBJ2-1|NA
TGTGCCAGCCGCGGACAGGTCTCCTACAATGAGCAGTTCTTC
CASRGQVSYNEQFF
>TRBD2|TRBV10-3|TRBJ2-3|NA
TGTGCCATCAGTGAGCCGCAAGCGGGGAGCACAGATACGCAGTATTTT
CAISEPQAGSTDTQYF
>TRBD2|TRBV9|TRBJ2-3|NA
TGTGCCAGCAGCTCTTGGACTAGCTCAGATACGCAGTATTTT
CASSSWTSSDTQYF
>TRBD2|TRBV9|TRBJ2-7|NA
TGTGCCAGCAGCCGGACTAGCGGGCCCTCCTACGAGCAGTACTTC
CASSRTSGPSYEQYF
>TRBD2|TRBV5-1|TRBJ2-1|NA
TGCGCCAGCAGCTTGGCTGGGACTAGTGGCAATGAGCAGTTCTTC
CASSLAGTSGNEQFF
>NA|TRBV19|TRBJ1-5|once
TGTGCCAGTAGGACGACGGGTAATCAGCCCCAGCATTTT
CASRTTGNQPQHF
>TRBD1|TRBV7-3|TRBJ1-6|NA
TGTGCCAGCAGCCTGGGACAGGGAGGGTCACCCCTCCACTTT
CASSLGQGGSPLHF
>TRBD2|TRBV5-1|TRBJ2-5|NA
TGCGCCAGCAGCCCCGGGGTAGCGGGGGGTCACTCCCAAGAGACCCGGTACTTC
CASSPGVAGGHSQETRYF
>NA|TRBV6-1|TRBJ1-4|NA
TGTGCCAGCAGATCGGTACAGGGCGAAAAACTGTTTTTT
CASRSVQGEKLFF
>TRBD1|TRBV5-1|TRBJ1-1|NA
TGCGCCAGCAGCTTGGGACAGGGAACTTTCACTGAAGCTTTCTTT
CASSLGQGTFTEAFF
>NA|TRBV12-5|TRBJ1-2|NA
TGTGCTAGTGCTGCTGGACAGTCCTATGGCTACACCTTC
CASAAGQSYGYTF
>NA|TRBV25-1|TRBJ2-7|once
TGTGCCAGCAGTGATAGGGACTTGATCTCCTACGAGCAGTACTTC
CASSDRDLISYEQYF
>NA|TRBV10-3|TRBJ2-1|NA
TGTGCCATCAGTGAGGGGGGCGGGAGAGATGAGCAGTTCTTC
CAISEGGGRDEQFF